This is a list of T cell receptor beta chains from one sample in a study of PD-L1 blockade in urothelial cancer. Method: immunoSEQ multiplex PCR; TCRdb's copy keeps in-frame clones and lacks some. This sample has around 69,000 clones, with approximately 89% found just once. Sequencing used PBMCs, obtained around atezolizumab (anti-PD-L1) treatment. These receptor sequences come from a woman of 80 years or more with urothelial cancer. CDR3s include the opening cysteine and the closing phenylalanine or tryptophan. The order of the fields is V gene, J gene, D gene, clone size, CDR3 DNA, CDR3 protein. The D gene is left open where the match is weak. Expanded clones are given a class, and other clones once, few, many or no size at all.

V gene: TRBV5-4; J gene: TRBJ2-1; D gene: .; clone size: .; CDR3 DNA: TGTGCCAGCAGCGGCTCTGGGACAACGGCACGTGAGCAGTTCTTC; CDR3 protein: CASSGSGTTAREQFF
V gene: TRBV6-4; J gene: TRBJ2-1; D gene: TRBD2; clone size: once; CDR3 DNA: TGTGCCAGCAGTGAAACTAGCGGGAGGGCCGCTGAGCAGTTCTTC; CDR3 protein: CASSETSGRAAEQFF
V gene: TRBV27; J gene: TRBJ1-5; D gene: .; clone size: .; CDR3 DNA: TGTGCCAGCAGCCCGGACAGAGTGGAGCCCCAGCATTTT; CDR3 protein: CASSPDRVEPQHF
V gene: TRBV4-1; J gene: TRBJ2-7; D gene: TRBD2; clone size: .; CDR3 DNA: TGCGCCAGCAGCCTGCCTAGCGGCTACGAGCAGTACTTC; CDR3 protein: CASSLPSGYEQYF
V gene: TRBV15; J gene: TRBJ2-7; D gene: TRBD1; clone size: .; CDR3 DNA: TGTGCCACCAGGGGGGACAGAAGCCCCTACGAGCAGTACTTC; CDR3 protein: CATRGDRSPYEQYF
V gene: TRBV5-1; J gene: TRBJ2-2; D gene: .; clone size: .; CDR3 DNA: TGCGCCAGCAGCTTGACTACTCAGGGCGGGGAGCTGTTTTTT; CDR3 protein: CASSLTTQGGELFF
V gene: TRBV19; J gene: TRBJ1-5; D gene: .; clone size: .; CDR3 DNA: TGTGCCAGTAGTATATGGGAGGGCAGCGGCAATCAGCCCCAGCATTTT; CDR3 protein: CASSIWEGSGNQPQHF
V gene: TRBV18; J gene: TRBJ2-5; D gene: TRBD2; clone size: .; CDR3 DNA: TGTGCCAGCTCACCACTAGCGGGAGGTTTGGAGACCCAGTACTTC; CDR3 protein: CASSPLAGGLETQYF
V gene: TRBV6-4; J gene: TRBJ2-3; D gene: TRBD1; clone size: .; CDR3 DNA: TGTGCCAGCAGCCACGACTTAACAGGGGCAGATACGCAGTATTTT; CDR3 protein: CASSHDLTGADTQYF
V gene: TRBV6-1; J gene: TRBJ1-4; D gene: .; clone size: .; CDR3 DNA: TGTGCCAGCAGTGACGCCGTGCCCGGGAGGGAAAAACTGTTTTTT; CDR3 protein: CASSDAVPGREKLFF
V gene: TRBV7-9; J gene: TRBJ1-3; D gene: TRBD1; clone size: .; CDR3 DNA: TGTGCCAGCAGCCCTGGAGGGGGCGATGACACCATATATTTT; CDR3 protein: CASSPGGGDDTIYF
V gene: TRBV5-1; J gene: TRBJ1-3; D gene: .; clone size: .; CDR3 DNA: TGCGCCAGCAGCGCCGGGACTAGCTCTGGAAACACCATATATTTT; CDR3 protein: CASSAGTSSGNTIYF
V gene: TRBV28; J gene: TRBJ1-2; D gene: TRBD1; clone size: once; CDR3 DNA: TGTGCCAGCAGTTCCAATCCAGGGGGGAAGGACTATGGCTACACCTTC; CDR3 protein: CASSSNPGGKDYGYTF
V gene: TRBV5-4; J gene: TRBJ1-2; D gene: TRBD1; clone size: .; CDR3 DNA: TGTGCCAGCAGCTTGCGCCCGACAGGGGGCGGGGGCTACACCTTC; CDR3 protein: CASSLRPTGGGGYTF
V gene: TRBV6-5; J gene: TRBJ1-2; D gene: .; clone size: .; CDR3 DNA: TGTGCCACCCTTCCGACGGGGGGGCCTGGCTACACCTTC; CDR3 protein: CATLPTGGPGYTF